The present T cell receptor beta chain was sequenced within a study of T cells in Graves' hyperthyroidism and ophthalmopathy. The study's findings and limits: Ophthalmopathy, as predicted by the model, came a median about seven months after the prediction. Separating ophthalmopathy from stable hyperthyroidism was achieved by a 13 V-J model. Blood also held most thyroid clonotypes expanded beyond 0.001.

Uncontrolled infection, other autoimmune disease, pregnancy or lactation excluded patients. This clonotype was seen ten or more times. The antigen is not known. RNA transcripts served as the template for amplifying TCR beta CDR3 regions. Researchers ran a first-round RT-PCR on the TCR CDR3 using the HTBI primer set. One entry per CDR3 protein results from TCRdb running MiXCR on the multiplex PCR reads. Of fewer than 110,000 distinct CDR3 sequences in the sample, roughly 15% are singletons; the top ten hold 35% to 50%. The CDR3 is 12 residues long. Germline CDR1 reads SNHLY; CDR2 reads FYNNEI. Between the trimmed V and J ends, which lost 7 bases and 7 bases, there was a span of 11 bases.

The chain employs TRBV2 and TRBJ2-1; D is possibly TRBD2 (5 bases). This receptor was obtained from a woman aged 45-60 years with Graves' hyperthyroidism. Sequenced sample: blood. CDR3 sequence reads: CASTRGWNEQFF. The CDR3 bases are TGTGCCAGCACTAGAGGGTGGAATGAGCAGTTCTTC.